This TCR beta chain was captured by sequencing in a study of identical twins. TCRdb independently ran MiXCR on the 5' RACE reads; one entry per CDR3 protein. Of approximately 670,000 distinct CDR3 sequences in the sample, approximately 6.1% were seen once. Of note for this clonotype: The target antigen is unknown.

The study, taken as a whole, reports: Out-of-frame TCR alpha sharing in monozygotic twins exceeded recombination model predictions. The study based its conclusions on cross-sectional statistical analysis and did not follow the same donors.

The V gene lost 10 bases and the J gene lost 0 bases, with 15 bases spanning the gap. This CDR3 spans 14 amino acids. The sample consisted of naive T cells sorted from blood. V and J are TRBV12-3 or TRBV12-4 and TRBJ1-2, with D uncertain. The sequence was obtained from a man younger than 35 in good health. In DNA, the CDR3 is TGTGCCACGACGTCATCTGGAACTAACTATGGCTACACCTTC. Amino acids: CATTSSGTNYGYTF.